This TCR beta chain derives from a study of vaccination and CD4 T cells after COVID-19. Study details: Post-COVID specimens were obtained a median about 97 days after diagnosis (range 35 to 161).

Treatment indicated: approximately nine-day PBMC culture with coronavirus spike peptide pools or control peptides (ViraFEST assay). Notes on this clonotype: What it binds is unknown.

Cultured CD4+ T cell DNA underwent sequencing with the Oncomine TCR Beta short-read assay. TCRdb re-called the PCR reads through MiXCR, storing one row per CDR3 protein. The data contain approximately 21,000 distinct CDR3 sequences, 60% of them seen just once; the ten biggest clones take up 8% to 9%. Looked up from germline, CDR1 is MNHEY and CDR2 is SMNVEV (reference sequence). The CDR3 sequence is 14 residues long. The V and J ends lost 2 bases and 6 bases, in that order; junction bases with no gene match: 4. The V call is TRBV27, the J call TRBJ2-3; 8 nucleotides agree with TRBD2. The receptor's source is a human donor who had recovered from COVID-19. The source material was CD4+ T cells from blood, cultured in vitro, sampled after SARS-CoV-2 vaccination. Here the CDR3 DNA reads TGTGCCAGCAGTTTAGGTAGCGGGACTGATACGCAGTATTTT. Its translation: CASSLGSGTDTQYF.